Below, 8 T cell receptor beta chains from the same sample are listed, as sequenced in a study of blood T cell repertoires in COVID-19. Method: immunoSEQ multiplex PCR; TCRdb's copy keeps in-frame clones and lacks some. Of fewer than 350,000 clones in the sample, around 90% were seen once. Sequencing was performed on peripheral blood. These receptors were taken from a man aged 18 to 29 with active or convalescent COVID-19.

In its sample, this clone was seen once. The chain couples TRBV18 to TRBJ1-2; D not certain. In germline, CDR1 is KGHSH, CDR2 LQKENI. V was pared by 3 bases and J by 0 bases, with 17 bases between. The CDR3 spans 17 residues. The chain's CDR3 is CASSPPYSSSPNYGYTF. The CDR3 region has the DNA TGTGCCAGCTCACCCCCTTACTCCTCTTCCCCTAACTATGGCTACACCTTC.

The rearrangement links TRBV4-2 to TRBJ1-6; 7 nucleotides match TRBD1. The germline V gene has CDR1 LGHNA and CDR2 YNFKEQ. This CDR3 region has 16 residues. V shed 1 base, J shed 7 bases, and the junction held 7 bases outside the gene matches. CDR3 region: CASSQVRQGGNSPLHF. In DNA form, the CDR3 reads TGTGCCAGCAGCCAAGTAAGGCAGGGGGGAAATTCACCCCTCCACTTT.

V and J are TRBV19 and TRBJ1-6; tentatively, D is TRBD1 (5 bases). In germline, CDR1 is LNHDA, CDR2 SQIVND (reference sequence). V was trimmed by 2 bases and J by 3 bases, leaving 8 bases between them. This CDR3 has 15 amino acids. The CDR3 bases are TGTGCCAGTAGTATATCCAGGGACTATAATTCACCCCTCCACTTT. As protein: CASSISRDYNSPLHF. The entire variable domain, with the rest obtained from reference TRBV19 and TRBJ1-6, is as follows: DGGITQSPKYLFRKEGQNVTLSCEQNLNHDAMYWYRQDPGQGLRLIYYSQIVNDFQKGDIAEGYSVSREKKESFPLTVTSAQKNPTAFYLCASSISRDYNSPLHFGNGTRLTVT.

This chain connects TRBV4-1 to TRBJ1-5; 7 bases line up with TRBD1. Germline V lookup: CDR1 MGHRA, CDR2 YSYEKL. J gave up 4 bases and V 2 bases, and 5 bases lay outside the gene matches. This CDR3 region has 15 residues. The CDR3 region has the DNA TGCGCCAGCAGCCAACCCCCGGGACAGAATCAGCCCCAGCATTTT. Its translation is CASSQPPGQNQPQHF.

The V call is TRBV7-9, the J call TRBJ2-2; tentative D call: TRBD1 (6 bases). Between the trimmed V and J ends, which lost 0 bases and 2 bases, there was a span of 13 bases. From germline, CDR1 is SEHNR and CDR2 FQNEAQ (reference sequence). This CDR3 comprises 17 residues. The CDR3 region is CASSLALRTANTGELFF. The CDR3 DNA is TGTGCCAGCAGCTTAGCGCTGAGGACAGCCAACACCGGGGAGCTGTTTTTT.

This clone was recorded once. This rearrangement joins TRBV3-1 (or the pseudogene TRBV3-2) to TRBJ2-7; 12 bases map to TRBD1. The V and J ends lost 5 bases and 7 bases, in that order; junction bases with no gene match: 9. This CDR3 has 15 amino acids. Germline V gene sequence: CDR1 LGHDT, CDR2 YNNKEL (reference sequence). The CDR3 DNA reads as TGTGCCAGCAGCGGAGGGACAGGGGGCGCGAGGGAGCAGTACTTC. This encodes CASSGGTGGAREQYF.

The table lists this clone with a count of one. The chain combines TRBV5-4 with TRBJ2-3, with D tentatively TRBD2 (7 bases). The CDR3 is 16 residues long. In germline, CDR1 is SGHNT, CDR2 YYREEE (reference sequence). Between the trimmed V and J ends, which lost 4 bases and 5 bases, there was a span of 20 bases. The CDR3, as DNA: TGTGCCAGCAGCGGGCCCCTAGGGGGAGGGCGAGATACGCAGTATTTT. This encodes CASSGPLGGGRDTQYF.

V is TRBV3-1 (or the pseudogene TRBV3-2) and J is TRBJ2-7; TRBD2 aligns across 12 bases. Per the germline V gene, CDR1 is LGHDT and CDR2 is YNNKEL (reference sequence). The CDR3 is 15 amino acids. The ends lost 4 bases at V and 4 bases at J; junction bases unmatched: 5. In DNA, the CDR3 is TGTGCCAGCAGCCGGACTAGCGGGGATGTGTACGAGCAGTACTTC. Translation gives CASSRTSGDVYEQYF.